These 6 T cell receptor beta chains were all obtained from the same sample, sequenced in a study of T cell responses to AZD1222 COVID-19 vaccine. Produced via immunoSEQ multiplex PCR; TCRdb's table is partial and in-frame only. The table includes roughly 150,000 clones, approximately 88% detected once. The material sequenced was peripheral blood, taken 28 days after the second AZD1222 dose. The receptor set was obtained from an adult who received the AZD1222 COVID-19 vaccine.

The DNA of the CDR3 is TGCGCCAGCAGCCAATCATCCCTGTACGGCTACACCTTC. It encodes CASSQSSLYGYTF. The chain uses TRBV4-1 and TRBJ1-2; D gene ambiguous. CDR3 length: 13 amino acids. Trimming removed 2 bases at V and 8 bases at J, with 12 bases between. Looked up from germline, CDR1 is MGHRA and CDR2 is YSYEKL.

The genes are TRBV5-1 and TRBJ1-1; 9 bases are a match to TRBD1. Germline-derived CDR1 and CDR2 are SGHRS and YFSETQ. After removal of 4 bases from V and 1 base from J, the junction contained 8 bases not matched to a gene. The CDR3 has 16 amino acids. The chain's CDR3 is CASSLLTGGQNTEAFF. The CDR3 region has the DNA TGCGCCAGCAGCCTACTGACAGGGGGTCAGAACACTGAAGCTTTCTTT.

The chain combines TRBV3-1 (or the pseudogene TRBV3-2) with TRBJ1-2; the D gene is possibly TRBD1 (5 bases). The CDR3 sequence is 14 residues long. Trimming took off 1 base at V and 8 bases at J, with 14 bases between the two ends. CDR1 LGHDT and CDR2 YNNKEL come from the germline V gene (reference sequence). The DNA for the CDR3 is TGTGCCAGCAGCCAAGCATCGACAGTCCGGGGCTACACCTTC. Translation gives CASSQASTVRGYTF.

The J gene is TRBJ1-1, the V gene TRBV27; the match to TRBD1 covers 9 bases. The J segment lost 10 bases and the V segment lost 2 bases, leaving 8 bases of the junction unmatched. The CDR3 sequence is 14 residues long. Looked up from germline, CDR1 is MNHEY and CDR2 is SMNVEV (reference sequence). CDR3 DNA: TGTGCCAGCAGTTTACTTCCGGGACAGGGTCCAGCTTTCTTT. Protein product: CASSLLPGQGPAFF.

The chain has TRBV9 and TRBJ2-7; no definite D call. Trimming shortened V by 0 bases and J by 3 bases, and 4 bases separated the two germline ends. The CDR3 contains 12 residues. Germline-derived CDR1 and CDR2 are SGDLS and YYNGEE. This chain's CDR3 is CASSVDGYEQYF. In DNA, the CDR3 is TGTGCCAGCAGCGTAGATGGCTACGAGCAGTACTTC.

V usage is TRBV7-2 and J usage is TRBJ1-2; unclear D gene. The CDR3 length is 12 residues. V lost 7 bases, J lost 5 bases, and 11 bases lay in between. Germline lookup yields CDR1 SGHTA and CDR2 FQGNSA. The CDR3 nucleotides read TGTGCCAGCAAAAAGGACCTATATGGCTACACCTTC. This gives the protein CASKKDLYGYTF.